A selection of T cell receptor beta chains follows, all from one sample in a study of control samples from healthy donors and cancer patients. TCRdb keeps only in-frame clones here, not all; method: immunoSEQ multiplex PCR. This sample has tens of thousands of clones, with approximately 87% found just once. Sequenced material: PBMCs. All receptors derive from a woman aged 40-49 years with lung cancer. Each CDR3 is given without its conserved first and last residue.

V gene	J gene	CDR3 protein
TRBV28	TRBJ1-2	ASKIGPGGGGYT
TRBV11-1	TRBJ1-6	ASSLRSSYNSPLH
TRBV18	TRBJ1-4	ASSPLGVPNEKLF
TRBV29-1	TRBJ2-1	GGRGLSSNEQF
TRBV5-6	TRBJ2-7	ASSLASGVYEQY
TRBV15	TRBJ1-4	ATSREQGRWGKLF
TRBV11-2	TRBJ1-4	ASSSGGGREKLF
TRBV5-8	TRBJ2-7	ASSRLRGSFYEQY
TRBV6-6	TRBJ2-6	ASNLAGTGANVLT
TRBV30	TRBJ1-2	AGKTQGANYGYT
TRBV5-6	TRBJ1-1	ASSLGLGSLAEAF
TRBV3-1/TRBV3-2	TRBJ1-6	ASSQGRNSPLH
TRBV10-3	TRBJ1-1	AISGDFQNTEAF
TRBV2	TRBJ1-2	ASSQPPEDYGYT
TRBV5-4	TRBJ2-2	ASSQGRANTGELF
TRBV11-3	TRBJ1-2	ASSPRLRNDGYT
TRBV19	TRBJ1-1	ASSLLQGLMNTEAF
TRBV3-1/TRBV3-2	TRBJ1-4	ASSQVRTGLNEKLF
TRBV4-3	TRBJ2-7	ASSHDSSRYEQY
TRBV14	TRBJ2-5	ASSQQETQY
TRBV7-6	TRBJ2-5	ASSLVVTGGPGTQY
TRBV11-2	TRBJ2-5	ASSLNSQETQY
TRBV12-3/TRBV12-4	TRBJ2-7	ASGATGTHEQY
TRBV19	TRBJ1-5	ASSFNSNQPQH
TRBV11-3	TRBJ2-1	ASSLGANEQF
TRBV4-3	TRBJ1-2	ASSPADANYGYT
TRBV7-3	TRBJ2-1	ASSLSPRDEQF
TRBV20-1	TRBJ1-2	SASPPGQDNYGYT
TRBV5-6	TRBJ2-4	ASSLVGGAKNIQY
TRBV27	TRBJ2-1	ASSLNSRGGLDEQF
TRBV27	TRBJ1-5	ASSHQVGQPQH
TRBV4-3	TRBJ2-7	ASSQDTGTSYEQY
TRBV5-1	TRBJ2-2	ASSTNRDYSLF
TRBV28	TRBJ2-5	ASGDLTGSVETQY
TRBV14	TRBJ2-1	ASSQGSGLAAYNEQF
TRBV4-3	TRBJ1-4	ASSQDPGTGNEKLF
TRBV12-3/TRBV12-4	TRBJ2-3	ASSSDSTDTQY
TRBV7-9	TRBJ1-1	ASSSGRLNTEAF
TRBV7-3	TRBJ1-5	ASSPTGSQPQH
TRBV12-5	TRBJ2-7	ASGLVKSGGRGYEQY
TRBV11-2	TRBJ1-5	ASSLDNRGGNQPQH
TRBV19	TRBJ1-3	ASSEQGYGNTIY
TRBV11-2	TRBJ2-1	ASGRGGEF
TRBV30	TRBJ1-1	AWEVGRGGTEAF
TRBV9	TRBJ2-7	ASSVSDGTGDEQY
TRBV12-3/TRBV12-4	TRBJ1-3	ASSDRLGNTIY
TRBV9	TRBJ1-1	ASSLKGYMNTEAF
TRBV3-1/TRBV3-2	TRBJ2-5	ASNPGGLETQY
TRBV11-3	TRBJ1-1	ASSLVAGSEAF
TRBV5-5	TRBJ1-1	ASSLGTTEAF
TRBV14	TRBJ1-4	ASNPDRVSNEKLF
TRBV7-9	TRBJ1-2	ASSFGTIGRGYT
TRBV28	TRBJ1-6	ASSPLTDNSPLH
TRBV5-8	TRBJ1-1	ASSGSAANTEAF
TRBV5-1	TRBJ1-1	ASSPGRDTEAF
TRBV19	TRBJ2-7	ASSISVGTAYEQY
TRBV28	TRBJ1-5	ASSTASNQPQH
TRBV5-4	TRBJ2-5	ASSLWGETQY
TRBV4-1	TRBJ1-1	ASSQSSTGNTEAF